The source of this T cell receptor (beta chain) is a study of regulatory T cells in long-lasting Graves disease. In regard to this clonotype: Antigen: not known.

Findings and limits, study-wide: TRBV28, TRBJ1-2 and TRBJ2-5 emerged as the favored segments in persistent disease.

Arm-PCR with iRepertoire HTBI primers amplified the CDR3 regions for these TCR beta libraries. TCRdb re-called the multiplex PCR reads through MiXCR, storing one row per CDR3 protein. The sample has about 470,000 distinct CDR3 sequences, 20% seen once. The time point was: persistent/refractory GD, antithyroid drugs over 5 years with positive TRAb. With RNA extracted from PBMCs as input, the TCR library was made. V lost 0 bases and J 2 bases, leaving 7 bases between the germline ends. The CDR3 length is 14 residues. Germline lookup yields CDR1 MGHRA and CDR2 YSYEKL. V usage is TRBV4-1 and J usage is TRBJ1-2; D gene ambiguous. The sequence was obtained from a female donor with Graves disease. Sequencing used peripheral blood mononuclear cells (PBMCs), obtained when the disease was refractory, from a patient treated with antithyroid drugs. CDR3 sequence: CASSQDITNYGYTF. The CDR3 DNA is TGCGCCAGCAGCCAAGATATAACAAACTATGGCTACACCTTC.